Detailed here is one TCR beta chain. Antigen unknown. One end of the junction varies from germline; a read error may be responsible. This sample stems from a study of tumor-infiltrating lymphocytes in primary liver carcinoma. Regarding the study as a whole: Significantly greater top-250-clone fractions characterized tumors relative to blood (p = 0.039).

The CDR3 runs 15 residues. Germline-derived CDR1 and CDR2 are SGHAT and FQNNGV. Unsorted whole blood yielded blood RNA, and germline DNA was extracted as well. A constant-region primer primed TCR beta cDNA synthesis from about 530 ng of total RNA. Each TCR beta library was derived from three nested multiplex PCR rounds that employed slightly modified ARM-PCR. Primers for the first two PCR rounds were TRBV1-TRBV30 forward primers and a C-beta reverse primer (roughly 10 cycles per round). MiXCR, run by TCRdb on the multiplex PCR reads, gives a single entry per CDR3 protein. The sample consists of 300,000 to 350,000 distinct CDR3 sequences, about three fifths of them appearing once.

This receptor was obtained from a young woman with primary liver carcinoma and hepatitis B virus infection. Material for sequencing was peripheral blood. The V call is TRBV11-2, the J call TRBJ1-2; TRBD1 matches at 10 bases. The CDR3 is CASSLAGQGSYDYTF. The DNA of the CDR3 is TGTGCCAGCAGCTTAGCGGGACAGGGGTCCTATGACTACACCTTC.